These T cell receptor beta chains were read from a single sample in a study of identical twins. TCRdb itself ran the 5' RACE reads through MiXCR, one entry per CDR3 protein. The table records about 520,000 distinct CDR3 sequences, about 20% of them present only once. A further study also used this sample, focusing on T cells expressing NK-cell markers.

Sequencing was carried out using CD4+ T cells sorted from blood. The receptor set was obtained from a woman younger than 30 in good health. Both conserved end residues are part of each CDR3. D genes are given only for firm matches. Clone size is given for some rows only: seen once, a few or many times, or a class if the clone is expanded.

D: .
V: TRBV5-5
size: .
J: TRBJ2-7
DNA: TGTGCCAGCAGCGAGGGGTGGGGGCTTGCGTCCTCCTACGAGCAGTACTTC
CDR3: CASSEGWGLASSYEQYF

D: .
V: TRBV20-1
size: .
J: TRBJ1-1
DNA: TGCAGTGCTAGAGAATCAGGGACGGGTACTGAAGCTTTCTTT
CDR3: CSARESGTGTEAFF

D: .
V: TRBV18
size: few
J: TRBJ1-2
DNA: TGTGCCAGCTCACCAGCGGAGGGGAACTATGGCTACACCTTC
CDR3: CASSPAEGNYGYTF

D: .
V: TRBV20-1
size: .
J: TRBJ1-5
DNA: TGCAGTGCCGGGACGATGAACGATCAGCCCCAGCATTTT
CDR3: CSAGTMNDQPQHF

D: .
V: TRBV29-1
size: few
J: TRBJ2-3
DNA: TGCAGCGAGCGATACACAGATACGCAGTATTTT
CDR3: CSERYTDTQYF

D: .
V: TRBV12-3/TRBV12-4
size: few
J: TRBJ2-2
DNA: TGTGCCAGCAGGAAGGACGGGCGAGGGACCGGGGAGCTGTTTTTT
CDR3: CASRKDGRGTGELFF

D: .
V: TRBV10-1
size: few
J: TRBJ2-5
DNA: TGCGCCAGCAGTGAGTCGACACGTCGTGGGGAGACCCAGTACTTC
CDR3: CASSESTRRGETQYF

D: TRBD1
V: TRBV25-1
size: .
J: TRBJ2-7
DNA: TGTGCCAGCAGTGCCATGACAGGGACGGCTAGGGAGCAGTACTTC
CDR3: CASSAMTGTAREQYF

D: .
V: TRBV7-2
size: .
J: TRBJ1-1
DNA: TGTGCCAGCAGCTTCCAGGGAATGGACACTGAAGCTTTCTTT
CDR3: CASSFQGMDTEAFF

D: .
V: TRBV20-1
size: few
J: TRBJ1-1
DNA: TGCAGTGCGTGGGGGGTCCCGAACACTGAAGCTTTCTTT
CDR3: CSAWGVPNTEAFF

D: TRBD1
V: TRBV5-5
size: once
J: TRBJ1-1
DNA: TGTGCCAGCAGCCAAGGGAACAGGGGGGCGTATGGAGCTTTCTTT
CDR3: CASSQGNRGAYGAFF

D: .
V: TRBV3-1
size: few
J: TRBJ1-3
DNA: TGTGCCAGCGCGATCTCTGGAAACACCATATATTTT
CDR3: CASAISGNTIYF

D: .
V: TRBV7-9
size: many
J: TRBJ2-3
DNA: TGTGCCAGCACCCTGAGGGATACGCAGTATTTT
CDR3: CASTLRDTQYF

D: .
V: TRBV7-2
size: few
J: TRBJ2-5
DNA: TGTGCCAGCAGCTTAGGCTACACACAGACCCAGTACTTC
CDR3: CASSLGYTQTQYF

D: .
V: TRBV6-5
size: .
J: TRBJ2-5
DNA: TGTGCCAGCAGTTATCCGCAACAAGAGACCCAGTACTTC
CDR3: CASSYPQQETQYF

D: TRBD2
V: TRBV12-3/TRBV12-4
size: few
J: TRBJ2-3
DNA: TGTGCCAGCAGGTTAGCGGGGGGGCCGGATACGCAGTATTTT
CDR3: CASRLAGGPDTQYF

D: TRBD1
V: TRBV20-1
size: few
J: TRBJ2-3
DNA: TGCAGTGCTCTACCCCCAGGGGGCAGGACAGATACGCAGTATTTT
CDR3: CSALPPGGRTDTQYF

D: .
V: TRBV20-1
size: few
J: TRBJ2-5
DNA: TGCAGTGCTAGAGATGGGAATGGGGAGACCCAGTACTTC
CDR3: CSARDGNGETQYF

D: TRBD1
V: TRBV20-1
size: .
J: TRBJ1-2
DNA: TGCAGTGCTACACAGGGGTATGGCTACACCTTC
CDR3: CSATQGYGYTF

D: .
V: TRBV9
size: .
J: TRBJ1-2
DNA: TGTGCCAGCAGCGTAGCGGCCGGCTCGATAAACGATGGCTACACCTTC
CDR3: CASSVAAGSINDGYTF

D: .
V: TRBV20-1
size: .
J: TRBJ2-1
DNA: TGCAGTGCTAGAGATCCGGGTGGCGGGAACAATGAGCAGTTCTTC
CDR3: CSARDPGGGNNEQFF

D: .
V: TRBV29-1
size: .
J: TRBJ2-1
DNA: TGCAGCGTTGACGAGCAGTTCTTC
CDR3: CSVDEQFF

D: TRBD1
V: TRBV6-1
size: once
J: TRBJ1-6
DNA: TGTGCCACTCCGTGGACAGGATCGAGCTCCTATAATTCACCCCTCCACTTT
CDR3: CATPWTGSSSYNSPLHF

D: TRBD2
V: TRBV20-1
size: few
J: TRBJ2-1
DNA: TGCAGTGCTATCCACTCAGCGGGGCCGGGGGATGAGCAGTTCTTC
CDR3: CSAIHSAGPGDEQFF

D: .
V: TRBV20-1
size: .
J: TRBJ1-1
DNA: TGCAGTGCTAGAGAGGGGGGCTCCAACACTGAAGCTTTCTTT
CDR3: CSAREGGSNTEAFF

D: .
V: TRBV7-6
size: .
J: TRBJ2-1
DNA: TGTGCCAGCAGCCCGACAGAAGTCAATGAGCAGTTCTTC
CDR3: CASSPTEVNEQFF

D: .
V: TRBV6-5
size: .
J: TRBJ2-5
DNA: TGTGCCAGCAGTTACACCCCCGAGATCGCCAAAGAGACCCAGTACTTC
CDR3: CASSYTPEIAKETQYF

D: TRBD2
V: TRBV5-1
size: .
J: TRBJ2-1
DNA: TGCGCCAGCAGTCCCGGGACTAGCGGGGTCAGAGAGCAGTTCTTC
CDR3: CASSPGTSGVREQFF

D: .
V: TRBV29-1
size: many
J: TRBJ2-5
DNA: TGCAGCGTCGGAACGTTAAACAGTCAGACCCAGTACTTC
CDR3: CSVGTLNSQTQYF

D: .
V: TRBV10-3
size: .
J: TRBJ1-2
DNA: TGTGCCATCAGTGAGGGTGGCGGGCGCGTGATAGGTGGCTACACTTTC
CDR3: CAISEGGGRVIGGYTF

D: .
V: TRBV29-1
size: .
J: TRBJ2-5
DNA: TGCAGCGTTGGGGGGTACCAAGAGACCCAGTACTTC
CDR3: CSVGGYQETQYF

D: .
V: TRBV27
size: few
J: TRBJ2-7
DNA: TGTGCCAGCAGCTTTGGGGCCGGCGGTCCCCACGTGCAGTACTTC
CDR3: CASSFGAGGPHVQYF

D: TRBD1
V: TRBV6-1
size: .
J: TRBJ2-1
DNA: TGTGCCAGCAGCCCAACTCCGGGACAGGGGCTCAATGAGCAGTTCTTC
CDR3: CASSPTPGQGLNEQFF

D: TRBD1
V: TRBV7-9
size: few
J: TRBJ1-1
DNA: TGTGCCAGCAGCCTCCGACAGGGGCGGGAGCGAGCTTTCTTT
CDR3: CASSLRQGRERAFF

D: TRBD1
V: TRBV11-1
size: .
J: TRBJ1-1
DNA: TGTGCCAGCAGCTTAGGGTTAGGGGAGGGGGCGCGTTTCACTGAAGCTTTCTTT
CDR3: CASSLGLGEGARFTEAFF

D: .
V: TRBV3-1
size: .
J: TRBJ1-6
DNA: TGTGCCAGCAGCCAAATAGGGACAAGTCTCCACTTT
CDR3: CASSQIGTSLHF

D: TRBD2
V: TRBV10-3
size: few
J: TRBJ2-1
DNA: TGTGCCATCAGGACGGGGGGGGGCTACAATGAGCAGTTCTTC
CDR3: CAIRTGGGYNEQFF